This paragraph reports one TCR beta chain. This CDR3 contains 17 residues. Sequenced by immunoSEQ multiplex PCR; TCRdb stores in-frame clones only, minus some. The sample includes over 150,000 clones, approximately 85% of them seen just once. This sample stems from a study of blood T cell repertoires in COVID-19. Clinical history as reported by participants underpinned cohort assignment. The sample was PBMCs or T cells enriched from blood (not recorded which). This clonotype was obtained from a man aged 40-55 years who had recovered from COVID-19. The chain employs TRBV21-1 and TRBJ1-2; the tabulated D call, TRBD1, remains unverified against the DNA. TRBV21-1 is annotated as a pseudogene. The CDR3 here is CASSRKGPRGLGYGYTF. CDR3 in DNA: TGTGCCAGCAGCAGAAAGGGGCCCAGGGGGCTTGGCTATGGCTACACCTTC.